This record covers a single T cell receptor (beta chain). Its matching antigen is unknown. V dropped 3 bases and J dropped 0; count of bases not matched to a gene: 7. The length of the CDR3 is 16 residues. The germline V gene encodes CDR1 KGHSH and CDR2 LQKENI. Nominally healthy donors provided the samples, though records likely missed some immune exposures. This sample is part of a study of cytomegalovirus exposure and HLA in healthy donors. Study-wide results and caveats: Analyses of presence and absence presupposed an approximately uniform sequencing depth across donors. Beyond CMV serostatus, there was no information to go on about immune exposure. Likely technical artifact: a cluster of highly shared sequence variants.

PCR used 60 Vbeta primers and 13 Jbeta primers. The repertoire was sequenced with immunoSEQ multiplex PCR; TCRdb's copy has only in-frame clones and lacks some. Of some 200,000 clones listed, about four fifths are singletons. The receptor was isolated from a man aged 50-60 years in good health and CMV-seronegative. Material for sequencing was PBMCs. V and J are TRBV18 and TRBJ2-7, with TRBD2 matching over 8 bases. CDR3 loop: CASSPPGRVHSYEQYF. The CDR3 coding sequence is TGTGCCAGCTCACCTCCCGGGAGGGTGCACTCCTACGAGCAGTACTTC.